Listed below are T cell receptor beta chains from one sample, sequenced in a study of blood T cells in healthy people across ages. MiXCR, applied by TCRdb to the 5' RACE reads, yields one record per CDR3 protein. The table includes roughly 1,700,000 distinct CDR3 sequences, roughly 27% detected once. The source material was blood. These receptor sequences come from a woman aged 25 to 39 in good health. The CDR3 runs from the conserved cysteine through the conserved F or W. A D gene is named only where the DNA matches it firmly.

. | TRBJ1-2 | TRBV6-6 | CASISAGQGGYTF
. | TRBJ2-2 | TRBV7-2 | CASSRGTTTGELFF
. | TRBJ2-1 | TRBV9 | CASSRTSNNGQFF
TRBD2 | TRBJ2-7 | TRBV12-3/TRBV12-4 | CAGGGTSGIIYEQYF
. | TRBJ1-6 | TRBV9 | CASSAGGGRGNSPLHF
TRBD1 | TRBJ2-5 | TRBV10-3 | CAISAGQAYQETQYF
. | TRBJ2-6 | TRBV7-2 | CAGSLATPGANVLTF
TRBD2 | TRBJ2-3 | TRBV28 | CASTRTSLKDTQYF
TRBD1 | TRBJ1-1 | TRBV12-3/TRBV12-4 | CASTPTGGNTEAFF
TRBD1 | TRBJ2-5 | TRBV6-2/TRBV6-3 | CAGSRGQGVQYF
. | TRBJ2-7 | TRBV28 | CASSLISVLDPRANEQYF
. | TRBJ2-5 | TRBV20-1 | CSARGRRKETQYF
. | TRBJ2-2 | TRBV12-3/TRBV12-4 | CASSSRGFVRTGELFF
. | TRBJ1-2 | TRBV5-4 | CASSSGTRLDYGYTF
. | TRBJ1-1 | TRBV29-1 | CSVYQGTGEAFF
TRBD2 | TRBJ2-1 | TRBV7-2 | CASSLVKSGGTIEQFF
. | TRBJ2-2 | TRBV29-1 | CSVEDYDSAPGELFF
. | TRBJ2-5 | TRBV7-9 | CASSSPGAYQETQYF
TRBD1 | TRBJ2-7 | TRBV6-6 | CASIKDRGLNEQYF
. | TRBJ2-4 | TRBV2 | CASRTTSYKQYF
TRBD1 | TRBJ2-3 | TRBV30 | CAWSSGTGSTDTQYF
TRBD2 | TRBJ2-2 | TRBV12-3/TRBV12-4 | CASSLGLLAGAANTGELFF
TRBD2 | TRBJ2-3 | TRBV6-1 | CASSLLAVPTDTQYF
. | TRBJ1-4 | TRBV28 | CASTRDRNEKLFF
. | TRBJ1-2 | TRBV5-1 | CASSFVEGYGYTF
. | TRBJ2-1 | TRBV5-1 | CASNPDDSYNEQFF
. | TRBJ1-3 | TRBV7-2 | CASSHSWTPAFGNTIYF
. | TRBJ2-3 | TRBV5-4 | CASSSDPTDTDTQYF
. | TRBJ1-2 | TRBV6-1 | CASSDRALNGYTF
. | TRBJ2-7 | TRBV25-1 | CASTPRQDPYEQYF
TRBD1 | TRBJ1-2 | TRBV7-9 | CAIERDRHNYGYTF
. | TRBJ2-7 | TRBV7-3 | CASSSQGGGEQYF
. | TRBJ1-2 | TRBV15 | CATPTEGGGYTF
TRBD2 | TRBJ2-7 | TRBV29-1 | CSVERGGREPEQYF
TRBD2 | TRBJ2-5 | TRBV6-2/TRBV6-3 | CASSYSASGGRETQYF
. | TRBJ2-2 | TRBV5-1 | CASSWGTGELFF
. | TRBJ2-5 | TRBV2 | CASSGQETQYF
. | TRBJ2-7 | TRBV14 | CASSQWGSSYEQYF
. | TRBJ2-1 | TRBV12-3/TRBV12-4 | CASSPASGEQFF
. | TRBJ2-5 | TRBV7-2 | CASSLVRGSRNEQYF
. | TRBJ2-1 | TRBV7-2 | CASSLFREYEQFF
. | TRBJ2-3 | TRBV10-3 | CASAPEGAPTDTQYF
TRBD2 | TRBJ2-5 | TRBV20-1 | CSARIPSGGDQETQYF
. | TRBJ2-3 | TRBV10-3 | CAISDWDSTDTQYF
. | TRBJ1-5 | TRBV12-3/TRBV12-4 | CASSQGAGSNQPQHF
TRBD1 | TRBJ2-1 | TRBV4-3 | CASSQERGQGAGNEQFF
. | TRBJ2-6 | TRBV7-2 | CASSLALDLAGANVLTF
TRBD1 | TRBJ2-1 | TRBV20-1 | CSAREGQDKQFF
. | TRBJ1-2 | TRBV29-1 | CSVQGDYGYTF
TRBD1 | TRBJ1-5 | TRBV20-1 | CSASETGANQPQHF
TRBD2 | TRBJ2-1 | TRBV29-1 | CRPQGLVTYNEQFF
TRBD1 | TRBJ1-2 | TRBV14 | CAGSLSGPRQGYTF
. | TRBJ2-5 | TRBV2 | CASSESGGGQETQYF
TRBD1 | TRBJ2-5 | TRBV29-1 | CGVEQGKETQYF
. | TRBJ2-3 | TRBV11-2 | CASSSSPTRGDTQYF
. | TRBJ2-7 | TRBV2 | CASSAVDRSEQYF
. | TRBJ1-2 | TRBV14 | CASSQARGVLTGYTF
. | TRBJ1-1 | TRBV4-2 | CASSHPTKRVGDTEAFF
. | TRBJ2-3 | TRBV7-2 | CASSLEGPGTDTQYF
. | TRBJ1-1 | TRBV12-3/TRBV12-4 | CASSPGRGTEAFF